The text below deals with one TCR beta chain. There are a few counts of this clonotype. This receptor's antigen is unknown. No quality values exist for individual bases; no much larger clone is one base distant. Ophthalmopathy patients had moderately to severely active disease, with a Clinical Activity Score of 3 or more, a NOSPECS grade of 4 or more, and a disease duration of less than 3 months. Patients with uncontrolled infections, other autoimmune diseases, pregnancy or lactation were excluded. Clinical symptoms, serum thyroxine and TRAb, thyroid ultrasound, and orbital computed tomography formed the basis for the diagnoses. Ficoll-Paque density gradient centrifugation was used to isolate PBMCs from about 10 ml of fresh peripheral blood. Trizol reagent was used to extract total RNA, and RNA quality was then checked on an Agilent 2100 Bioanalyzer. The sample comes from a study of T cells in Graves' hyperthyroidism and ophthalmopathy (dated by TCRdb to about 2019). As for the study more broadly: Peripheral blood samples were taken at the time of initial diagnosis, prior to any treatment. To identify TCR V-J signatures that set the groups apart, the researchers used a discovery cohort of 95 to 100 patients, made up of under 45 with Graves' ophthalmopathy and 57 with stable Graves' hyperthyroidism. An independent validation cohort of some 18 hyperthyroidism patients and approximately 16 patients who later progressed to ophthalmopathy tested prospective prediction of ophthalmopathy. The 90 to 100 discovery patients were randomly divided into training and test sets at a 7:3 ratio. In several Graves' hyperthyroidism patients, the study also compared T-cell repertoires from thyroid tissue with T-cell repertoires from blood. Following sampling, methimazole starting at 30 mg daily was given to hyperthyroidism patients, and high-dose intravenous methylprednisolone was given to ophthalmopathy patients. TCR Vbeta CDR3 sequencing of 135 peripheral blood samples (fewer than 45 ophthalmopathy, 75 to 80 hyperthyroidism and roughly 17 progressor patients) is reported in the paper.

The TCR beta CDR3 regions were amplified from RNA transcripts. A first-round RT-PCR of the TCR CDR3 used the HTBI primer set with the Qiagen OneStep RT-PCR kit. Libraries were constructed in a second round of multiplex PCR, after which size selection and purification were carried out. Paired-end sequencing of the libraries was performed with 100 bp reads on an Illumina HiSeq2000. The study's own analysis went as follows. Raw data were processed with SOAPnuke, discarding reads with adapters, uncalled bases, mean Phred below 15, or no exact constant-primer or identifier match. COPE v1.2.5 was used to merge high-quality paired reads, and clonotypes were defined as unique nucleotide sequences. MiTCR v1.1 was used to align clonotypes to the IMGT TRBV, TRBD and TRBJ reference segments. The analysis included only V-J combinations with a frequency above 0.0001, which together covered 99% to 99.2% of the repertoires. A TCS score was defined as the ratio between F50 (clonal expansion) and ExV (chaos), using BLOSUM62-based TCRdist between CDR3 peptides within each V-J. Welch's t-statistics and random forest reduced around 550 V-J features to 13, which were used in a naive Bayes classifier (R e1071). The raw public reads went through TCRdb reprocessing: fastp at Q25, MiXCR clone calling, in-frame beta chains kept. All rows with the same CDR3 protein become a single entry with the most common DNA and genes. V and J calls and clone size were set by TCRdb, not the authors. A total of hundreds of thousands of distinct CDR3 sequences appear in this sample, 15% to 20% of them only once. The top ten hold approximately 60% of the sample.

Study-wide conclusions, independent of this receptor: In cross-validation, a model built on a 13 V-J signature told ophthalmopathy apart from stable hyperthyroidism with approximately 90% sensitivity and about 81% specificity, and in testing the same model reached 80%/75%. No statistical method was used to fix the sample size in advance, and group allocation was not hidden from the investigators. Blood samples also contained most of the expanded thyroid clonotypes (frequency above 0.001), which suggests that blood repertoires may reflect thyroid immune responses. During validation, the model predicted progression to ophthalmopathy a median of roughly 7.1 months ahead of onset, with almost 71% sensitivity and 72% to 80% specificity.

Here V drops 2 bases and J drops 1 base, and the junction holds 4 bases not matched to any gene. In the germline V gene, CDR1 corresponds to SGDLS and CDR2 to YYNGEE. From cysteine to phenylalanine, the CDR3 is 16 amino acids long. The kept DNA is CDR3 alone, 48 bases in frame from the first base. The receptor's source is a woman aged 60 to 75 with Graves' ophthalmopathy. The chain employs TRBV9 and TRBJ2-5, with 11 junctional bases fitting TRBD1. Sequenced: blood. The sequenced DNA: TGTGCCAGCAGCGTCGGGACAGGGGGATTCCAAGAGACCCAGTACTTC. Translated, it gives CASSVGTGGFQETQYF.